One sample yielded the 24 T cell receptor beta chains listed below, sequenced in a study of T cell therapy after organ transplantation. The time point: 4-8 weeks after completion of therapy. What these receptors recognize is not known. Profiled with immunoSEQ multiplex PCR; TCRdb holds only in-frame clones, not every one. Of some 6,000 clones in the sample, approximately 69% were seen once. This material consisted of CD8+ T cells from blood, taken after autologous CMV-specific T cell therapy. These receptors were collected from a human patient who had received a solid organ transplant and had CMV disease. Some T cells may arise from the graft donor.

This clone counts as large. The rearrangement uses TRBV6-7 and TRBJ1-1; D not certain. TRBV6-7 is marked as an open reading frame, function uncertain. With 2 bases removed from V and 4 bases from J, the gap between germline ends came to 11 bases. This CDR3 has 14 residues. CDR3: CASSYPWRITEAFF. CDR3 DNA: TGTGCCAGCAGTTACCCATGGCGGATCACTGAAGCTTTCTTT.

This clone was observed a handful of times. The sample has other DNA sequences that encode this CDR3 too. CDR3 sequence (DNA): TGTGCCAGCAGTTACGGCAGGAAACCTTACGAGCAGTACTTC. Its translation is CASSYGRKPYEQYF. The V gene is TRBV6-5, the J gene TRBJ2-7; D call uncertain. The V and J ends lost 2 bases and 4 bases respectively, with 12 bases between them. In germline, CDR1 is MNHEY, CDR2 SVGAGI. The length of the CDR3 is 14 residues.

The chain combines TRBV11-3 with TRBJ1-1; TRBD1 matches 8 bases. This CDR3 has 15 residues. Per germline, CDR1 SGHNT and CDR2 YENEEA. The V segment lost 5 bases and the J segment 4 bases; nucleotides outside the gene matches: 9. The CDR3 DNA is TGTGCCAGCAGCGACGGACAGGGTGAGGGCACTGAAGCTTTCTTT. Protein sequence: CASSDGQGEGTEAFF.

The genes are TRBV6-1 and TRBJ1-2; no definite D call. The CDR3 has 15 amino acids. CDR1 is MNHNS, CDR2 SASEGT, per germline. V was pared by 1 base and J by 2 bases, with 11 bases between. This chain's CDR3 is CASSEEEYGNYGYTF. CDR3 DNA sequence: TGTGCCAGCAGTGAAGAAGAGTATGGGAACTATGGCTACACCTTC.

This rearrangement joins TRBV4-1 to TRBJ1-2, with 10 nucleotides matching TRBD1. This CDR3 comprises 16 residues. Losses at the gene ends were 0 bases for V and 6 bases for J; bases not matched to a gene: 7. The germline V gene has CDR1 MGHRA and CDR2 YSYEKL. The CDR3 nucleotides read TGCGCCAGCAGCCAAGATCCTCCCGGACAGGGGGATGGCTACACCTTC. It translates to CASSQDPPGQGDGYTF.

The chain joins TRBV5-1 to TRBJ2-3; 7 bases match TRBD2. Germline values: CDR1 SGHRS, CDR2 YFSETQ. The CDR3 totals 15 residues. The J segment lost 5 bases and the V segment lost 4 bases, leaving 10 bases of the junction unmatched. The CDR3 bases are TGCGCCAGCAGCCTAAGACTAGCTAGGGAAGATACGCAGTATTTT. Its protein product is CASSLRLAREDTQYF. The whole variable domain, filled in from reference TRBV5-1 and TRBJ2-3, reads KAGVTQTPRYLIKTRGQQVTLSCSPISGHRSVSWYQQTPGQGLQFLFEYFSETQRNKGNFPGRFSGRQFSNSRSEMNVSTLELGDSALYLCASSLRLAREDTQYFGPGTRLTVL.

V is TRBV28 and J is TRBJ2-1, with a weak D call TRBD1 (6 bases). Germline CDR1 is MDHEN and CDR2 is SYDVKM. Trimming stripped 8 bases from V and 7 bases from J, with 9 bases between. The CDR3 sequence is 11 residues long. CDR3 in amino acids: CASGGGNEQFF. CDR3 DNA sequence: TGTGCCAGCGGGGGCGGAAATGAGCAGTTCTTC. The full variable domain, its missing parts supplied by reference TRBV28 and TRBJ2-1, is DVKVTQSSRYLVKRTGEKVFLECVQDMDHENMFWYRQDPGLGLRLIYFSYDVKMKEKGDIPEGYSVSREKKERFSLILESASTNQTSMYLCASGGGNEQFFGPGTRLTVL.

The CDR3 region has the DNA TGTGCCAGCAGCGATACCCGCAGGGGCGGGAGTTCCTACAATGAGCAGTTCTTC. Its translation: CASSDTRRGGSSYNEQFF. The gene calls are TRBV9 and TRBJ2-1; tentatively, D is TRBD2 (7 bases). The length of the CDR3 is 18 residues. V was trimmed by 3 bases and J by 1 base, leaving 20 bases between them. The germline V gene encodes CDR1 SGDLS and CDR2 YYNGEE. The whole variable domain, remainder taken from reference TRBV9 and TRBJ2-1, is DSGVTQTPKHLITATGQRVTLRCSPRSGDLSVYWYQQSLDQGLQFLIQYYNGEERAKGNILERFSAQQFPDLHSELNLSSLELGDSALYFCASSDTRRGGSSYNEQFFGPGTRLTVL.

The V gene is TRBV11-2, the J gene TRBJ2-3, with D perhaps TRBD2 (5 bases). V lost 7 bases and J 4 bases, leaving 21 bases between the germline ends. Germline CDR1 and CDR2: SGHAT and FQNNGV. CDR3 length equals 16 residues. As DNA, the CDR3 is TGTGCCAGCAACCCCCTTCGGAGGATCTACGCAGATACGCAGTATTTT. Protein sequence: CASNPLRRIYADTQYF.

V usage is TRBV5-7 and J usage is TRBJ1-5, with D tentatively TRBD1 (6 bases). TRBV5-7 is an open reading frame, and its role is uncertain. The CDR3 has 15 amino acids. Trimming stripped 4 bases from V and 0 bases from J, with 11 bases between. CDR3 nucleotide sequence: TGTGCCAGCAGCCTTCAGGGGTATAGCAATCAGCCCCAGCATTTT. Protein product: CASSLQGYSNQPQHF.

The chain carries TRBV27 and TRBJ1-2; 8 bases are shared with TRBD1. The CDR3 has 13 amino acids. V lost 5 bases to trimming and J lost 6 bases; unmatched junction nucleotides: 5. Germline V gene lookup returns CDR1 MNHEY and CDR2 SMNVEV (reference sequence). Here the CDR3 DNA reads TGTGCCAGCAGTCTAGCACAGGGGGATGGCTACACCTTC. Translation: CASSLAQGDGYTF.

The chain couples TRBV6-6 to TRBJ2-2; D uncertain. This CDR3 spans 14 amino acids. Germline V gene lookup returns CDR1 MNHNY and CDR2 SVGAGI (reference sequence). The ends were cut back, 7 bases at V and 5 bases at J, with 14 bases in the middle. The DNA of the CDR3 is TGTGCCAGCATTAAGGTTCTAGGGACCGGGGAGCTGTTTTTT. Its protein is CASIKVLGTGELFF.

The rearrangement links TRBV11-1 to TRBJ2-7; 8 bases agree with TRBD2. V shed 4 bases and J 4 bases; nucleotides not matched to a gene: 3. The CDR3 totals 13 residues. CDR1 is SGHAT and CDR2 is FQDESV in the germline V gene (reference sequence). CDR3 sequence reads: CASSWREDYEQYF. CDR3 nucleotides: TGTGCCAGCAGCTGGCGGGAGGATTACGAGCAGTACTTC.

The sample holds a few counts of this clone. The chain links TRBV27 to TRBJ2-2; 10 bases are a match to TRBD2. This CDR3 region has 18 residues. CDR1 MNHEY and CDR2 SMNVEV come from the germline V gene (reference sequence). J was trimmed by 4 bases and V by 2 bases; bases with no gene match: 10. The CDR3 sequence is CASSLVGLALLSTGELFF. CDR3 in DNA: TGTGCCAGCAGTTTAGTGGGACTAGCGTTATTATCCACCGGGGAGCTGTTTTTT.

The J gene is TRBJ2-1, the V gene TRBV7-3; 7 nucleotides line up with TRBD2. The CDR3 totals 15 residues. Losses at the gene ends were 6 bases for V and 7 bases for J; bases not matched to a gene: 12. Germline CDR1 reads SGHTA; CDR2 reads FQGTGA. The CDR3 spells CASRLGGPLKNEQFF. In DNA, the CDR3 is TGTGCCAGCAGATTGGGAGGGCCATTGAAAAATGAGCAGTTCTTC.

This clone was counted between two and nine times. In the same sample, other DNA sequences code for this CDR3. As DNA, the CDR3 is TGTGCCAGCAGCTTAGGGGGCTGGGAGACCCAGTACTTC. Amino acids: CASSLGGWETQYF. This sequence joins TRBV7-3 and TRBJ2-5; TRBD1 is a possible D gene (6 bases). The CDR3 consists of 13 residues. V lost 2 bases to trimming and J lost 5 bases, with 9 bases between them. Germline CDR1 reads SGHTA; CDR2 reads FQGTGA.

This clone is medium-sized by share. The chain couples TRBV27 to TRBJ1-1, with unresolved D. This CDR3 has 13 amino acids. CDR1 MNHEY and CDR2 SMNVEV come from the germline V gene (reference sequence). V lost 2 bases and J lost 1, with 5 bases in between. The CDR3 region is CASSLHWNTEAFF. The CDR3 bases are TGTGCCAGCAGTTTACACTGGAACACTGAAGCTTTCTTT.

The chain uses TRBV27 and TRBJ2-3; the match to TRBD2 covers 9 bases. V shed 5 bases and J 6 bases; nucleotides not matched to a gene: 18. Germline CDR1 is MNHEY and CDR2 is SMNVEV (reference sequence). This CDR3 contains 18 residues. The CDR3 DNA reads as TGTGCCAGCAGTGACGTGGGGGCGGGAGGGCCTATTATGGATACGCAGTATTTT. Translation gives CASSDVGAGGPIMDTQYF.

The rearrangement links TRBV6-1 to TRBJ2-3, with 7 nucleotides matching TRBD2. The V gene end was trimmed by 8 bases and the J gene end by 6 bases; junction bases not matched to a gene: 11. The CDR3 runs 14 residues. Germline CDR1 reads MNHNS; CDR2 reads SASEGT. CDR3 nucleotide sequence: TGTGCCAGCTCCGAGGCGGGAGAGGCGGATACGCAGTATTTT. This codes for CASSEAGEADTQYF.

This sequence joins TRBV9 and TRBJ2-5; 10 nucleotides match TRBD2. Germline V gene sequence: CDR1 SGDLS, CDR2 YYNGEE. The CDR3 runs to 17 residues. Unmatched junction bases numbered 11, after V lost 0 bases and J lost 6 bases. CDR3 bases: TGTGCCAGCAGCGTAGCAGCGGGAGGGACTTCCGAGAAGACCCAGTACTTC. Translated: CASSVAAGGTSEKTQYF.

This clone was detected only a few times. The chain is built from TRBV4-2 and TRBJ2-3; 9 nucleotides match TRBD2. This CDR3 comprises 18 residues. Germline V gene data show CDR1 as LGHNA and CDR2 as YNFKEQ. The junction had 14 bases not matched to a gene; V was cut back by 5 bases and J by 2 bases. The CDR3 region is CASSFSAFSGSDTDTQYF. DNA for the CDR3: TGTGCCAGCAGCTTTTCGGCCTTTAGCGGGAGTGACACAGATACGCAGTATTTT.

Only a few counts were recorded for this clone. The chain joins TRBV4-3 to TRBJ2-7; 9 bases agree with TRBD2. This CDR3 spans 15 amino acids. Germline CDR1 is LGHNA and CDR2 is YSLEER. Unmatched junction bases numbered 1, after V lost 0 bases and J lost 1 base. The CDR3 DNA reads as TGCGCCAGCAGCCAAGACCTAGCGGGGTCCTACGAGCAGTACTTC. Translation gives CASSQDLAGSYEQYF.

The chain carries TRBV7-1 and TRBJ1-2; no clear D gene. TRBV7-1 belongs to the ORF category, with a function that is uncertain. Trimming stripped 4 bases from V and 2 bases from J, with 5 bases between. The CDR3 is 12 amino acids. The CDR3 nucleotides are TGTGCCAGCAGCTTAGGGAACTATGGCTACACCTTC. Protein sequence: CASSLGNYGYTF.

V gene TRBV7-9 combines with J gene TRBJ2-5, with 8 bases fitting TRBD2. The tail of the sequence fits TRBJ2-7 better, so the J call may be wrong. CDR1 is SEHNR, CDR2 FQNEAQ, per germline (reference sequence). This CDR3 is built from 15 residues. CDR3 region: CASSLVALAVYEQYF. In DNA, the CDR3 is TGTGCCAGCAGCTTAGTGGCACTAGCGGTCTACGAGCAGTACTTC.